These T cell receptor beta chains were read from a single sample in a study of cytomegalovirus exposure and HLA in healthy donors. Clones were read by immunoSEQ multiplex PCR, and TCRdb kept only the in-frame ones, dropping some. The sample includes 55,000 to 80,000 clones, 70% to 90% of them seen just once. Material: PBMCs. The receptor set was obtained from a woman aged 30 to 39 in good health and CMV-seronegative. Both conserved end residues are part of each CDR3. The D gene is left open where the match is weak. Clone size is stated in some rows and not others, as once, few, many or a class when expanded.

TRBJ2-3,TRBV29-1,12,.,few,CSTRSSTDTQYF,TGCAGCACTCGATCTAGCACAGATACGCAGTATTTT
TRBJ2-5,TRBV18,14,.,once,CASSHTGDQETQYF,TGTGCCAGCTCACACACAGGAGACCAAGAGACCCAGTACTTC
TRBJ1-1,TRBV7-2,16,.,.,CASSLDFRAGGTEAFF,TGTGCCAGCAGCTTAGACTTTCGGGCAGGCGGGACTGAAGCTTTCTTT
TRBJ2-7,TRBV10-2,12,.,.,CASSDSTYEQYF,TGCGCCAGCAGTGACTCTACCTACGAGCAGTACTTC
TRBJ1-2,TRBV7-2,13,.,.,CASSLPGNYGYTF,TGTGCCAGCAGCTTACCGGGGAACTATGGCTACACCTTC
TRBJ2-3,TRBV11-3,14,TRBD2,.,CACRAGTNQDTQYF,TGTGCCTGCAGGGCGGGGACTAATCAAGATACGCAGTATTTT
TRBJ2-3,TRBV2,16,TRBD2,.,CARELAGGKGTDTQYF,TGTGCCAGAGAACTAGCGGGGGGAAAGGGTACAGATACGCAGTATTTT
TRBJ1-6,TRBV28,15,TRBD1,.,CASSPQGQSNSPLHF,TGTGCCAGCAGTCCGCAGGGACAGTCTAATTCACCCCTCCACTTT
TRBJ1-2,TRBV29-1,15,.,.,CSVAHQETDFYGYTF,TGCAGCGTCGCACACCAGGAGACAGACTTCTATGGCTACACCTTC
TRBJ2-2,TRBV11-3,14,.,.,CASCSRGNTGELFF,TGTGCCAGCTGCTCGCGGGGGAACACCGGGGAGCTGTTTTTT
TRBJ2-3,TRBV27,16,.,once,CATCSGTRYNQDTQYF,TGTGCCACTTGCTCCGGGACACGTTATAACCAAGATACGCAGTATTTT
TRBJ2-6,TRBV19,16,TRBD1,.,CASTGQGVAGANVLTF,TGTGCCAGTACTGGACAGGGGGTAGCTGGGGCCAACGTCCTGACTTTC
TRBJ1-5,TRBV10-3,14,.,.,CAISEELLNQPQHF,TGTGCCATCAGTGAGGAGCTATTAAATCAGCCCCAGCATTTT
TRBJ2-5,TRBV11-3,15,.,.,CASSSALSRDMTQYF,TGTGCCAGCAGCTCAGCCCTCTCCCGGGACATGACCCAGTACTTC
TRBJ2-1,TRBV18,15,TRBD1,.,CASSPRDRVSNEQFF,TGTGCCAGCTCACCAAGGGACAGGGTGTCCAATGAGCAGTTCTTC
TRBJ1-6,TRBV6-6,15,TRBD1,few,CASSSPGQGDSPLHF,TGTGCCAGCAGTTCTCCGGGACAGGGCGATTCACCCCTCCACTTT
TRBJ2-2,TRBV6-5,15,.,.,CASGPNAEEAGELFF,TGTGCCAGCGGCCCCAATGCTGAGGAGGCTGGGGAGCTGTTTTTT
TRBJ1-1,TRBV10-3,13,TRBD1,once,CAIKPGQRSEAFF,TGTGCCATCAAACCGGGACAGAGAAGCGAAGCTTTCTTT
TRBJ2-4,TRBV7-9,13,.,.,CASSLPGVNIQYF,TGTGCCAGCAGCTTACCAGGGGTAAACATTCAGTACTTC
TRBJ1-1,TRBV25-1,17,TRBD1,.,CASSPRQGSYGDTEAFF,TGTGCCAGCAGTCCTCGACAGGGATCTTACGGAGACACTGAAGCTTTCTTT
TRBJ1-1,TRBV28,19,.,.,CASSFVGTRGLNMNTEAFF,TGTGCCAGCAGTTTTGTCGGGACAAGGGGTCTTAACATGAACACTGAAGCTTTCTTT
TRBJ2-1,TRBV27,15,.,.,CASESSGGRTNEQFF,TGTGCCAGCGAATCTTCGGGGGGCCGCACCAATGAGCAGTTCTTC
TRBJ1-1,TRBV29-1,13,.,.,CSVEGRLNTEAFF,TGCAGCGTTGAGGGCAGACTGAACACTGAAGCTTTCTTT
TRBJ1-2,TRBV4-3,14,.,.,CASSQDRTPGSYTF,TGCGCCAGCAGCCAGGATCGCACACCAGGGAGCTACACCTTC